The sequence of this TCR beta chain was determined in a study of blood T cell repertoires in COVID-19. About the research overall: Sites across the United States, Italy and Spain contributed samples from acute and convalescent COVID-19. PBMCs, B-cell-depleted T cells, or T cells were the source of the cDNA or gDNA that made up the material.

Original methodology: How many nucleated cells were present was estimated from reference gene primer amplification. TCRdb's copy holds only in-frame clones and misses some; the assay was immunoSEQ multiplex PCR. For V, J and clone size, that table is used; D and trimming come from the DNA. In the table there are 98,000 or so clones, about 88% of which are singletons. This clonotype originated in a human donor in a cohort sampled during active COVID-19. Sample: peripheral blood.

The CDR3 here is CASSPVSSYNEQFF. The CDR3 DNA reads as TGCGCCAGCAGCCCCGTTAGCTCCTACAATGAGCAGTTCTTC. V gene TRBV5-1 combines with J gene TRBJ2-1; D gene unclear. The CDR3 sequence is 14 residues long. Trimming cost V 4 bases and J 0 bases, with 8 bases left between them. CDR1 SGHRS and CDR2 YFSETQ come from the germline V gene.